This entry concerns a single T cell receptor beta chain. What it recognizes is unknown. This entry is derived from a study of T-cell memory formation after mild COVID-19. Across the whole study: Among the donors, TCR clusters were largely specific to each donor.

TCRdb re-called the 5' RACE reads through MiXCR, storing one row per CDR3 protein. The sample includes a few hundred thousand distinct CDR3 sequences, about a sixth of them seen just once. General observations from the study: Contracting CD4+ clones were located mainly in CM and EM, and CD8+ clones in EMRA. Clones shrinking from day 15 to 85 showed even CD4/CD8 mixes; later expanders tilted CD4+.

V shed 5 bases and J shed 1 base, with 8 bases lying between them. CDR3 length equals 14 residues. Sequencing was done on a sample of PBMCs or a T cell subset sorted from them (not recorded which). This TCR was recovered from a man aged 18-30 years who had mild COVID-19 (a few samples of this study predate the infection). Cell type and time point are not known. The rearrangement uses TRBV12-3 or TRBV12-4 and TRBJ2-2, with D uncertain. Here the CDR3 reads CASSRQRNTGELFF. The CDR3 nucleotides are TGTGCCAGCAGTCGCCAGCGGAACACCGGGGAGCTGTTTTTT.